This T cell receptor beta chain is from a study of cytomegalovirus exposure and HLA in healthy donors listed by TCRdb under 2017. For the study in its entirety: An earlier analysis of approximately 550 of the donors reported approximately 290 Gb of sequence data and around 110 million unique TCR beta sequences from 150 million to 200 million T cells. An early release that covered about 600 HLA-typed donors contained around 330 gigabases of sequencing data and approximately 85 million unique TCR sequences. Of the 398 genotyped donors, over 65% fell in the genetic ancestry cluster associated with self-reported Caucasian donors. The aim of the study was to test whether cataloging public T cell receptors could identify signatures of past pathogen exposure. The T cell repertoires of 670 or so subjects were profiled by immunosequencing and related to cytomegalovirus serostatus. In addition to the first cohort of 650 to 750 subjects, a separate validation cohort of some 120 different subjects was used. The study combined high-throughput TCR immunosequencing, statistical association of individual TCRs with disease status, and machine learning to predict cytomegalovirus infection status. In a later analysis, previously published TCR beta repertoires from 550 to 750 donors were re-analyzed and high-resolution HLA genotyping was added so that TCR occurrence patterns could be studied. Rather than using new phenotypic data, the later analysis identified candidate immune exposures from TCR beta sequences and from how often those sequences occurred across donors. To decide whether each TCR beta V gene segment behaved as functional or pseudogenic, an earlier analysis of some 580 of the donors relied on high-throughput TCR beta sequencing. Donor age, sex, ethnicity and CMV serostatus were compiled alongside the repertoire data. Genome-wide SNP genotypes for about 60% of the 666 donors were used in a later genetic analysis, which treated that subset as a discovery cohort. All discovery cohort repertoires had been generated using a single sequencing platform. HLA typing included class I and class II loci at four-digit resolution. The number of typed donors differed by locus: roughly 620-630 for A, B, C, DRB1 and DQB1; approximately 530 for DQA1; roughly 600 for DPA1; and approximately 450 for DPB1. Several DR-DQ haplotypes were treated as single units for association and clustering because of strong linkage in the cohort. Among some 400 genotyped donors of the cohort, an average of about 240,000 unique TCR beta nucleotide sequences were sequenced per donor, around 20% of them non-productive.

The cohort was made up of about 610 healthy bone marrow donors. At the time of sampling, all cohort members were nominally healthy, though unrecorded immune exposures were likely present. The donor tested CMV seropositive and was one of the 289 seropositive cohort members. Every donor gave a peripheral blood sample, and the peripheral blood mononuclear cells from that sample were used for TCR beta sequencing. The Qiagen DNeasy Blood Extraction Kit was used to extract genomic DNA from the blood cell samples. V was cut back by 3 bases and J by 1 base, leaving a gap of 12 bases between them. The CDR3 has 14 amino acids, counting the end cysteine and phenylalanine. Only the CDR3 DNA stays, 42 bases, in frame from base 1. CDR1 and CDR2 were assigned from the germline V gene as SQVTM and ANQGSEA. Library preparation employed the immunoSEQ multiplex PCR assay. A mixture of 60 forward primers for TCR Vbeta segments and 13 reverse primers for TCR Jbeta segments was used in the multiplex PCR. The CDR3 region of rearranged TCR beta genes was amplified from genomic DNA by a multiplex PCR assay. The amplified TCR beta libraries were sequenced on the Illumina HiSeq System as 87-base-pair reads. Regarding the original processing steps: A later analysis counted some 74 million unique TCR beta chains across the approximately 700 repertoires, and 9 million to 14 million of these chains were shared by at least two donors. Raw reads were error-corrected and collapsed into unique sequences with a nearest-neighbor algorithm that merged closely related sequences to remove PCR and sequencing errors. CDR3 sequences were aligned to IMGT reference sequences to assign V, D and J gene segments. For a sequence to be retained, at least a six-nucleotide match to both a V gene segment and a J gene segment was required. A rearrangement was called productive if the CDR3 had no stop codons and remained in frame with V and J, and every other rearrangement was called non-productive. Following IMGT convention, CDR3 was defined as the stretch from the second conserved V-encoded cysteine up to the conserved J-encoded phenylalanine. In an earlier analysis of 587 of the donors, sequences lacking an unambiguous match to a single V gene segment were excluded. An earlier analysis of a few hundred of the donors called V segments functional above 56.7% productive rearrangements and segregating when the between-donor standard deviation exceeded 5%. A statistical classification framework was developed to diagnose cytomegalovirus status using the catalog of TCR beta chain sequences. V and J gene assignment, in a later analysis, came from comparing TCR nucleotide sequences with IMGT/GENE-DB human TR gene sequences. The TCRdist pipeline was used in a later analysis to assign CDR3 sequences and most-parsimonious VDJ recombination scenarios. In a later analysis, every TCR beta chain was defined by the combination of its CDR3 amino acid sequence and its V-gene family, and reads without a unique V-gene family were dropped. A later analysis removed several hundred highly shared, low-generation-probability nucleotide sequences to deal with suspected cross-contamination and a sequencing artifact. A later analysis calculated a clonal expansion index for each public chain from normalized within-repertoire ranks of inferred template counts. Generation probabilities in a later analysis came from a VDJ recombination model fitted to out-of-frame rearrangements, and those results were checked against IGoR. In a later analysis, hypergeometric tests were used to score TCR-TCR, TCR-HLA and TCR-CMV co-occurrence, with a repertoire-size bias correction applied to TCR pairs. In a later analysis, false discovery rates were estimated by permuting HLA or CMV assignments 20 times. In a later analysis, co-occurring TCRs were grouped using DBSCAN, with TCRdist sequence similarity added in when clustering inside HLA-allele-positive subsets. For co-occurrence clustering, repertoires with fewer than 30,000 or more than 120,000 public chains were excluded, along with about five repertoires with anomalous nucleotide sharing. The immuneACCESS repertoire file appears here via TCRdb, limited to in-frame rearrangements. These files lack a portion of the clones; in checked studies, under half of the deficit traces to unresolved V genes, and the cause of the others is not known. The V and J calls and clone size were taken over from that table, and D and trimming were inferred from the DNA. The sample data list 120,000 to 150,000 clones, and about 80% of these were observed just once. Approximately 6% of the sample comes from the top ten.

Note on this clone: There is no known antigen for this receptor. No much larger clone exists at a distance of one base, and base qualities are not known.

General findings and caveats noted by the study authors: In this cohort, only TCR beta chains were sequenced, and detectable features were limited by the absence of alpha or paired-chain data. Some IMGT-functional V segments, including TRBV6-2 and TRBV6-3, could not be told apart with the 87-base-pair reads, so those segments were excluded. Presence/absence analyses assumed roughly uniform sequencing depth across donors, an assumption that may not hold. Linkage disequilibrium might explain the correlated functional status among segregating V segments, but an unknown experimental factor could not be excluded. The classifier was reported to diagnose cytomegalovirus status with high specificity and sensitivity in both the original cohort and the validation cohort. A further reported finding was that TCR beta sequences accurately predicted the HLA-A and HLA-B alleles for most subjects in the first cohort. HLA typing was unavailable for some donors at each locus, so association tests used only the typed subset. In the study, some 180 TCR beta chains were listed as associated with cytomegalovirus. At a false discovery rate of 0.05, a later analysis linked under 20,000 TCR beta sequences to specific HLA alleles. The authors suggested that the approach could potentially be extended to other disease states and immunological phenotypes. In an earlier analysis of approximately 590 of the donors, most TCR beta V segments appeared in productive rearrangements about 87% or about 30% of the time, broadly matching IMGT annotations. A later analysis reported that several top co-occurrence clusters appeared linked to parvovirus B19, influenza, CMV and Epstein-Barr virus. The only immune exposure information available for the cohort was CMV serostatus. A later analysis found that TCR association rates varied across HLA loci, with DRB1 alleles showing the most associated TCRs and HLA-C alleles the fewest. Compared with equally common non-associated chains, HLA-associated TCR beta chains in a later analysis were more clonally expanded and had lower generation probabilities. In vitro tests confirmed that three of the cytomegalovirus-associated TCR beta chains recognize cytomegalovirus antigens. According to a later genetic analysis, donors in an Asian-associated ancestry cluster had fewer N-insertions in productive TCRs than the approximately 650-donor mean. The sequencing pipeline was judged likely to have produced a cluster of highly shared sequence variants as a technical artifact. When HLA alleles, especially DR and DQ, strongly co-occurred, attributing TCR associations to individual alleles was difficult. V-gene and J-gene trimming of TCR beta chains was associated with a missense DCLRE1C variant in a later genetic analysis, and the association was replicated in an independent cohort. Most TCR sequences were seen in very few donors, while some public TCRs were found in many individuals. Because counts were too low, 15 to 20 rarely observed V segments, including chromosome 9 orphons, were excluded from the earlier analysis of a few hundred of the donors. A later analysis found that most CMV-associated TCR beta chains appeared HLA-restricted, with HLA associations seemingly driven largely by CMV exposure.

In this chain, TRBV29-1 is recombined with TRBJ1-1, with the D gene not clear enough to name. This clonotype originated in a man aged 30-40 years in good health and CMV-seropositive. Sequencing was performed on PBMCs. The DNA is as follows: TGCAGCGTTGATGGAGGGCAAGGGAACACTGAAGCTTTCTTT. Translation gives CSVDGGQGNTEAFF.